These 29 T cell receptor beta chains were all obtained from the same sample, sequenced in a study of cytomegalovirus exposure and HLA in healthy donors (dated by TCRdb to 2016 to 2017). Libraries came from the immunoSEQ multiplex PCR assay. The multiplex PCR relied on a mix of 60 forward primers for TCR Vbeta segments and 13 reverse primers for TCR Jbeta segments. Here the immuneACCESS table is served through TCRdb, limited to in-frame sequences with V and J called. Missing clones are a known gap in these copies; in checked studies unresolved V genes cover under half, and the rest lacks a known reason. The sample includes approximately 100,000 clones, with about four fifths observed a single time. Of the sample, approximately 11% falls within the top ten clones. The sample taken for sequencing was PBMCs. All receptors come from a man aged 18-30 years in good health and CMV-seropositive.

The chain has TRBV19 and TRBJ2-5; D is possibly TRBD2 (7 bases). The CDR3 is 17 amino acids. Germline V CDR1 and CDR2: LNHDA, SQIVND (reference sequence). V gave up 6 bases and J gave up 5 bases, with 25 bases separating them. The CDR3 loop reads CASSDFAAGAARETQYF. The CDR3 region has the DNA TGTGCCAGTAGCGACTTCGCGGCGGGGGCCGCCAGGGAGACCCAGTACTTC.

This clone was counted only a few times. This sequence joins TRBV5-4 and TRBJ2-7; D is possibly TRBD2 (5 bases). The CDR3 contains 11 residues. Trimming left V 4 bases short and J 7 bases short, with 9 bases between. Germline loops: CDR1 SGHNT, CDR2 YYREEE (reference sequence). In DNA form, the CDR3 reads TGTGCCAGCAGCGGGGAGTATGAGCAGTACTTC. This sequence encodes CASSGEYEQYF.

The CDR3 coding sequence is TGTGCCAGCTCCGGGACAGACTACGAGCAGTACTTC. Residues: CASSGTDYEQYF. The V gene is TRBV10-3, the J gene TRBJ2-7; 7 bases fit TRBD1. The CDR3 runs to 12 residues. J lost 3 bases, V lost 10 bases, and 6 bases had no gene match. In germline, CDR1 is ENHRY, CDR2 SYGVKD.

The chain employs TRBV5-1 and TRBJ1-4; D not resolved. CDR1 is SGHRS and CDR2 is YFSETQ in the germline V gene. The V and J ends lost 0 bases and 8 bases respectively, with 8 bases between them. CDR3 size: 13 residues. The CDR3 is CASSLGEREKLFF. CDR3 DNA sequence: TGCGCCAGCAGCTTGGGTGAGCGGGAAAAACTGTTTTTT. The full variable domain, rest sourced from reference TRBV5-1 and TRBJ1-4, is KAGVTQTPRYLIKTRGQQVTLSCSPISGHRSVSWYQQTPGQGLQFLFEYFSETQRNKGNFPGRFSGRQFSNSRSEMNVSTLELGDSALYLCASSLGEREKLFFGSGTQLSVL.

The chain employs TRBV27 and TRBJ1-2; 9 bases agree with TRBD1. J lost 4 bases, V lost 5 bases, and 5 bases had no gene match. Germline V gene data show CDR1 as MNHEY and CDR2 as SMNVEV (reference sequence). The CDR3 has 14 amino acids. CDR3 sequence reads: CASSPGTGRYGYTF. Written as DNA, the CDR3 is TGTGCCAGCAGTCCAGGGACAGGGCGCTATGGCTACACCTTC.

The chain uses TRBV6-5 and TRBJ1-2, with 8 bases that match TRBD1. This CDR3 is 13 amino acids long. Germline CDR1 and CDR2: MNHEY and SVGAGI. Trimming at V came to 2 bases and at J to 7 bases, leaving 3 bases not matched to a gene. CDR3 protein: CASSYQDRAGYTF. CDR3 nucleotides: TGTGCCAGCAGTTACCAGGACAGGGCTGGCTACACCTTC.

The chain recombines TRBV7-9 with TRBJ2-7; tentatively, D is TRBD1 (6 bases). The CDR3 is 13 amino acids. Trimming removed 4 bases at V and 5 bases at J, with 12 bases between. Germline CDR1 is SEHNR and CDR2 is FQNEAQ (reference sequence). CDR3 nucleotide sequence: TGTGCCAGCAGCTCCGCTGACAGGCACGAGCAGTACTTC. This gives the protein CASSSADRHEQYF.

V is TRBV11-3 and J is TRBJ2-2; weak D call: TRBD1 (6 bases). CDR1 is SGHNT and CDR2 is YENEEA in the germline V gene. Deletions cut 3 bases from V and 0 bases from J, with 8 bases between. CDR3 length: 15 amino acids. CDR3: CASSFGTSNTGELFF. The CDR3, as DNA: TGTGCCAGCAGCTTTGGGACATCGAACACCGGGGAGCTGTTTTTT. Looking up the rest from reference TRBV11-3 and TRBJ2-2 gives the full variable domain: EAGVVQSPRYKIIEKKQPVAFWCNPISGHNTLYWYLQNLGQGPELLIRYENEEAVDDSQLPKDRFSAERLKGVDSTLKIQPAELGDSAVYLCASSFGTSNTGELFFGEGSRLTVL.

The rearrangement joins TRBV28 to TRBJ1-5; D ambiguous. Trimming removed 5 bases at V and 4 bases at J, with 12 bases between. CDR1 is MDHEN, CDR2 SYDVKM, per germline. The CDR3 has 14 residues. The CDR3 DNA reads TGTGCCAGCAGTAGCCCCTACGGGAATCAGCCCCAGCATTTT. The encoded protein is CASSSPYGNQPQHF.

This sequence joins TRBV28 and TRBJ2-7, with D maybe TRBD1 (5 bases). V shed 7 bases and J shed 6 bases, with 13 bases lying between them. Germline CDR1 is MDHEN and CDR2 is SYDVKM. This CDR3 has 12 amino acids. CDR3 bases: TGTGCCAGCACTGGGGCGCAGACCGAGCAGTACTTC. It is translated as CASTGAQTEQYF.

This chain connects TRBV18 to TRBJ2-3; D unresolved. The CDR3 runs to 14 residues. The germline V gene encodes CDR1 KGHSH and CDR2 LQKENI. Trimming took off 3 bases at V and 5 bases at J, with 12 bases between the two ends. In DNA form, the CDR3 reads TGTGCCAGCTCACCCCCGGTGTTGCGAGATACGCAGTATTTT. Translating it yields CASSPPVLRDTQYF.

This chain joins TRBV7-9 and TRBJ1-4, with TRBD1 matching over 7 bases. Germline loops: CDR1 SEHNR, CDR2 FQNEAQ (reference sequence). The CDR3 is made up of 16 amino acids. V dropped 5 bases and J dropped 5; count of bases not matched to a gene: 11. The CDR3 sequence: CASSPLSGTVNEKLFF. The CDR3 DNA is TGTGCCAGCAGCCCACTCTCCGGGACAGTAAATGAAAAACTGTTTTTT.

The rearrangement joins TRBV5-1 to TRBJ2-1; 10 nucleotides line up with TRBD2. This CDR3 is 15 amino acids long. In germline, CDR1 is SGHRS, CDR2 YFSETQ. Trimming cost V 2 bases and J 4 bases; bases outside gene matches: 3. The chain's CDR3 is CASSFSGGTYNEQFF. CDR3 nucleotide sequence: TGCGCCAGCAGCTTTAGCGGGGGGACGTACAATGAGCAGTTCTTC.

The CDR3 protein is CASSETPLVYEQYF. Written as DNA, the CDR3 is TGTGCCAGCAGTGAAACCCCACTAGTATACGAGCAGTACTTC. This chain uses TRBV6-1 with TRBJ2-7; tentative D call: TRBD2 (5 bases). From germline, CDR1 is MNHNS and CDR2 SASEGT. V lost 2 bases, J lost 4 bases, and 12 bases lay in between. There are 14 residues in the CDR3.

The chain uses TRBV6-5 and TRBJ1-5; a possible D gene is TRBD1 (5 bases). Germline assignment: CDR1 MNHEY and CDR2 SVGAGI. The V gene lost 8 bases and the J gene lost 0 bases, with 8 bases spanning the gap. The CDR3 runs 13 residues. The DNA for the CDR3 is TGTGCCAGCCGGGGGGATAGCAATCAGCCCCAGCATTTT. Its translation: CASRGDSNQPQHF.

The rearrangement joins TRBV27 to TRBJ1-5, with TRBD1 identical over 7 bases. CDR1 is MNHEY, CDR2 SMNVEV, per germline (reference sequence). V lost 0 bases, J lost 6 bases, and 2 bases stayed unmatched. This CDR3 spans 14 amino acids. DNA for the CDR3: TGTGCCAGCAGTTTATCGGGACAGTTTCAGCCCCAGCATTTT. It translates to CASSLSGQFQPQHF.

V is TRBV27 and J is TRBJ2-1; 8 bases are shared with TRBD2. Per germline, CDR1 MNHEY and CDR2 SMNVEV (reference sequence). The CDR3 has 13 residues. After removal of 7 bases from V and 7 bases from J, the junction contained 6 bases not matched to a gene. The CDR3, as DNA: TGTGCCAGCACCAAAGCGGGGGTGAATGAGCAGTTCTTC. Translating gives CASTKAGVNEQFF.

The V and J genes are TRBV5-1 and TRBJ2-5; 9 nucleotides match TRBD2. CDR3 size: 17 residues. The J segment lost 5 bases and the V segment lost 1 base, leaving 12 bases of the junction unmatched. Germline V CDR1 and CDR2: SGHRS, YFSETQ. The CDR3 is CASSLNPAGGGGETQYF. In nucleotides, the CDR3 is TGCGCCAGCAGCTTGAACCCCGCGGGAGGGGGCGGCGAGACCCAGTACTTC.

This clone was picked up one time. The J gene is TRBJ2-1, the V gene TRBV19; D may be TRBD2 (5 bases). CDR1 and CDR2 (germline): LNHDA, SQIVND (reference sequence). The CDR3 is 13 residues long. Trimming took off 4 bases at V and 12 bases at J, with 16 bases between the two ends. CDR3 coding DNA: TGTGCCAGTAGTACCTCACTAGGATTTGTGCAGTTCTTC. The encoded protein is CASSTSLGFVQFF.

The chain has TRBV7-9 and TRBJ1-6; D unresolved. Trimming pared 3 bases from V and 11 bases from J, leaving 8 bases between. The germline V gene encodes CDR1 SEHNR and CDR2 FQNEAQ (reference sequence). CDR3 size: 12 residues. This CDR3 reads CASSFETPPLHF. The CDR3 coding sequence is TGTGCCAGCAGCTTCGAAACACCACCCCTCCACTTT.

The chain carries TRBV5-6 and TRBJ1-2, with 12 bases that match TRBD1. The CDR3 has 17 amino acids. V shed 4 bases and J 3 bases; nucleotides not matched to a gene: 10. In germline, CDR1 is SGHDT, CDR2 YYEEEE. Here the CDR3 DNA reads TGTGCCAGCAGCCTGAGAGGGACAGGGGGCATGGACTATGGCTACACCTTC. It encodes CASSLRGTGGMDYGYTF.

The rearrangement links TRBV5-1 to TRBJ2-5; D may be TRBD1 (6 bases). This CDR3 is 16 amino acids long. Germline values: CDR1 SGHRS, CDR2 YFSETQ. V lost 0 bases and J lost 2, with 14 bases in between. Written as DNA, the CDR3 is TGCGCCAGCAGCTTGGTGGGGGCCCCCACACAAGAGACCCAGTACTTC. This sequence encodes CASSLVGAPTQETQYF.

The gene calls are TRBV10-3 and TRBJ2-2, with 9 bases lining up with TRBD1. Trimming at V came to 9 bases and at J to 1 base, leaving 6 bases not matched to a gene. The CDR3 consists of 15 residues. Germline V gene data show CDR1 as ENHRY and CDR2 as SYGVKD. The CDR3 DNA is TGTGCCATGAGGACGGGACAGGGGAACACCGGGGAGCTGTTTTTT. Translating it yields CAMRTGQGNTGELFF.

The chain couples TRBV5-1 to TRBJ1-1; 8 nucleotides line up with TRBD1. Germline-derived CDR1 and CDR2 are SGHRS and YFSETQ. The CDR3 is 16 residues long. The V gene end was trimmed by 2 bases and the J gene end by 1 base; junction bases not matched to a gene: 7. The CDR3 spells CASSFVRGPPNTEAFF. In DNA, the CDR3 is TGCGCCAGCAGCTTCGTCAGGGGGCCTCCGAACACTGAAGCTTTCTTT.

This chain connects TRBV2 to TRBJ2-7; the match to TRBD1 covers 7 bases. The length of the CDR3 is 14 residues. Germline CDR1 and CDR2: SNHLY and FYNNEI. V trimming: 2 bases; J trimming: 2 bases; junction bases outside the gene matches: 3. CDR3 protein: CASSEPGQTYEQYF. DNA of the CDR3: TGTGCCAGCAGTGAACCGGGACAGACCTACGAGCAGTACTTC.

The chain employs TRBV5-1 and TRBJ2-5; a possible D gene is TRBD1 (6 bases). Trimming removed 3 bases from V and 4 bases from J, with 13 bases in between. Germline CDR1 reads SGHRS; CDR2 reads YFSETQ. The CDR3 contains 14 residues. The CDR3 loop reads CASSSSTGRETQYF. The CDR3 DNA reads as TGCGCCAGCAGCTCCTCTACAGGGAGAGAGACCCAGTACTTC.

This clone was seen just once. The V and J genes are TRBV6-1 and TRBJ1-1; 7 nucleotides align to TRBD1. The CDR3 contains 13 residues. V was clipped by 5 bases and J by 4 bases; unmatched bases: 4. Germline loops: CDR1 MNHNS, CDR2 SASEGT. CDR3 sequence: CASSLTGVTEAFF. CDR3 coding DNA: TGTGCCAGCAGTCTAACAGGGGTCACTGAAGCTTTCTTT.

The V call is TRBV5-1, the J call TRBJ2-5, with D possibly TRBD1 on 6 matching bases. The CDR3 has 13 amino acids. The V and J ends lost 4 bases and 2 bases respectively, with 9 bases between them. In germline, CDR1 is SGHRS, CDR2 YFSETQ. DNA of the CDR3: TGCGCCAGCAGCCCGGACAGACAAGAGACCCAGTACTTC. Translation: CASSPDRQETQYF.

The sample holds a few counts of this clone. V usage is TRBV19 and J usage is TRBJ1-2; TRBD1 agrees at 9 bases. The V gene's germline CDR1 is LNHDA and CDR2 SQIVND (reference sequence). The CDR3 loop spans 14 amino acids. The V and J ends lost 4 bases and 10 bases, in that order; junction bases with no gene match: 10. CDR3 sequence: CASSTWTGDFLYTF. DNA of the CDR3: TGTGCCAGTAGTACTTGGACAGGGGATTTTCTCTACACCTTC.